The 15 T cell receptor beta chains below were found in one sample sequenced in a study of cytomegalovirus exposure and HLA in healthy donors. The PCR used 60 Vbeta and 13 Jbeta primers. This table comes from immunoSEQ multiplex PCR, and its TCRdb copy is limited to in-frame clones, with some not included. The table lists 130,000 to 150,000 clones, over 75% of them singletons, with about 5.6% in the top ten. The specimen was PBMCs. The receptors here all came from a man aged 30 to 45 in good health and CMV-seropositive.

In regard to this clone: The sample has other DNA sequences that encode this CDR3 too. The chain links TRBV28 to TRBJ2-5, with D possibly TRBD2 on 5 matching bases. Germline-derived CDR1 and CDR2 are MDHEN and SYDVKM. The V end lost 6 bases, the J end lost 5 bases, and 10 bases lay between the germline ends. The CDR3 spans 12 residues. CDR3 loop: CASSLGEETQYF. The CDR3 bases are TGTGCCAGCAGCCTGGGAGAGGAGACCCAGTACTTC.

This chain links TRBV27 with TRBJ2-7; possibly TRBD1 for D (5 bases). Germline V gene data show CDR1 as MNHEY and CDR2 as SMNVEV (reference sequence). V lost 5 bases and J 2 bases, leaving 13 bases between the germline ends. The CDR3 is 14 residues long. The CDR3 region has the DNA TGTGCCAGCAGTCCAGGGAATTCCCCCTACGAGCAGTACTTC. This encodes CASSPGNSPYEQYF.

With regard to this clone: One end of the junction fails to match germline, which may point to a read error. This sequence joins TRBV10-1 and TRBJ2-7, with 10 bases identical to TRBD1. This CDR3 has 15 amino acids. Germline CDR1 WNHNN, CDR2 SYGVQD (reference sequence). CDR3: CASSEGQGDSHEQYF. CDR3 nucleotides: TGCGCCAGCAGTGAGGGACAGGGGGACTCCCACGAGCAGTACTTC.

V and J are TRBV5-4 and TRBJ1-2; TRBD1 matches at 9 bases. CDR3 size: 16 residues. CDR1 SGHNT and CDR2 YYREEE come from the germline V gene (reference sequence). Germline trimming cut 3 bases from V and 1 base from J; bases unmatched to any gene: 7. The CDR3 bases are TGTGCCAGCAGCTCCCCGGGACAGGGCGTTAACTATGGCTACACCTTC. It yields the protein CASSSPGQGVNYGYTF.

This chain links TRBV7-2 with TRBJ1-6; no clear D gene. Trimming removed 4 bases at V and 7 bases at J, with 14 bases between. The CDR3 sequence is 15 residues long. CDR1 and CDR2 (germline): SGHTA, FQGNSA. CDR3 residues: CASSSPRLQNSPLHF. The CDR3, as DNA: TGTGCCAGCAGCTCCCCCCGATTACAGAATTCACCCCTCCACTTT. Full variable domain (missing parts from reference TRBV7-2 and TRBJ1-6): GAGVSQSPSNKVTEKGKDVELRCDPISGHTALYWYRQSLGQGLEFLIYFQGNSAPDKSGLPSDRFSAERTGGSVSTLTIQRTQQEDSAVYLCASSSPRLQNSPLHFGNGTRLTVT.

The V and J genes are TRBV5-4 and TRBJ1-2; 7 bases agree with TRBD1. With V trimmed by 6 bases and J by 5 bases, 13 bases remained unmatched. The CDR3 is made up of 15 amino acids. The germline V gene encodes CDR1 SGHNT and CDR2 YYREEE (reference sequence). In DNA, the CDR3 is TGTGCCAGCACCCTGGACAGGATTAATACATATGGCTACACCTTC. This codes for CASTLDRINTYGYTF.

The rearrangement joins TRBV28 to TRBJ2-1, with 11 bases matching TRBD1. V shed 4 bases and J 5 bases; nucleotides not matched to a gene: 10. The CDR3 loop spans 17 amino acids. Germline V gene sequence: CDR1 MDHEN, CDR2 SYDVKM. Here the CDR3 DNA reads TGTGCCAGCAGTTCCCCCAACCGGGACAGGGGGAACAATGAGCAGTTCTTC. It is translated as CASSSPNRDRGNNEQFF.

The chain uses TRBV25-1 and TRBJ2-7; possibly TRBD1 for D (6 bases). V lost 0 bases and J 6 bases, leaving 21 bases between the germline ends. The CDR3 has 17 amino acids. Germline values: CDR1 MGHDK, CDR2 SYGVNS. The CDR3 reads CASSEYVGQGSRGEQYF. The CDR3 DNA follows: TGTGCCAGCAGTGAATATGTGGGGCAGGGGTCTAGGGGCGAGCAGTACTTC.

The V and J genes are TRBV7-9 and TRBJ2-7; TRBD1 agrees at 8 bases. V lost 4 bases to trimming and J lost 4 bases; unmatched junction nucleotides: 9. CDR1 and CDR2 (germline): SEHNR, FQNEAQ (reference sequence). The CDR3 totals 15 residues. CDR3 bases: TGTGCCAGCAGCTCGATAGGACAGGGCTCTTACGAGCAGTACTTC. Translation: CASSSIGQGSYEQYF.

The chain is built from TRBV4-1 and TRBJ1-5, with 7 nucleotides matching TRBD1. The ends lost 0 bases at V and 5 bases at J; junction bases unmatched: 4. Germline loops: CDR1 MGHRA, CDR2 YSYEKL. The CDR3 is 15 amino acids. The CDR3 DNA follows: TGCGCCAGCAGCCAAGACTGGACAGGTCATCAGCCCCAGCATTTT. Its protein is CASSQDWTGHQPQHF.

V usage is TRBV30 and J usage is TRBJ2-3; 10 positions match TRBD2. This CDR3 contains 17 residues. The junction had 14 bases not matched to a gene; V was cut back by 7 bases and J by 1 base. Germline CDR1 is GTSNPN and CDR2 is SVGIG (reference sequence). CDR3 DNA sequence: TGTGCCTTTGTTCTAGCGGGGGCCGCGAGAGGCACAGATACGCAGTATTTT. Encoded protein: CAFVLAGAARGTDTQYF.

The V gene is TRBV5-1, the J gene TRBJ2-7; a weak D match, TRBD1 (5 bases). Per the germline V gene, CDR1 is SGHRS and CDR2 is YFSETQ. V shed 0 bases and J shed 3 bases, with 13 bases lying between them. This CDR3 has 15 amino acids. The CDR3 sequence is CASSLEGASIYEQYF. CDR3 DNA: TGCGCCAGCAGCTTGGAAGGGGCATCCATCTACGAGCAGTACTTC.

Concerning this clone itself: Here the CDR3 omits its conserved ending phenylalanine or tryptophan, so a read error is the likely source. It is unclear where the CDR3 begins or ends on the DNA, so no DNA is shown, and the CDR3 is as TCRdb lists it. The J gene is TRBJ1-2, the V gene TRBV28; no check of the table's D call, TRBD1, against the DNA was made. The CDR3 spans 12 residues, counting both ends. Looked up from germline, CDR1 is MDHEN and CDR2 is SYDVKM. The CDR3 protein is CASTCPRTGSSG.

V gene TRBV7-2 combines with J gene TRBJ2-1; TRBD2 aligns across 8 bases. CDR1 and CDR2 (germline): SGHTA, FQGNSA. This CDR3 comprises 15 residues. The ends lost 5 bases at V and 7 bases at J; junction bases unmatched: 10. CDR3 region: CASSQTSGRINEQFF. The DNA for the CDR3 is TGTGCCAGCAGCCAGACGAGCGGGAGAATTAATGAGCAGTTCTTC.

The genes are TRBV7-9 and TRBJ2-5, with 7 positions matching TRBD2. Per the germline V gene, CDR1 is SEHNR and CDR2 is FQNEAQ (reference sequence). The CDR3 has 16 amino acids. The junction had 7 bases not matched to a gene; V was cut back by 1 base and J by 2 bases. The CDR3 region is CASSLEGSGLQETQYF. Written as DNA, the CDR3 is TGTGCCAGCAGCTTAGAGGGTAGCGGGCTACAAGAGACCCAGTACTTC.